Listed here are 30 T cell receptor beta chains from one sample, sequenced in a study of control samples from healthy donors and cancer patients. Repertoires were generated with immunoSEQ multiplex PCR, while TCRdb's copy carries only in-frame clones and drops some. The data hold approximately 94,000 clones, with approximately 90% observed a single time. The sequencing sample was made of blood. The receptor set was obtained from a woman in her 50s in good health.

This clone showed up just once. V and J are TRBV7-2 and TRBJ1-3; D is ambiguous. Germline V gene lookup returns CDR1 SGHTA and CDR2 FQGNSA. There are 13 residues in the CDR3. V lost 6 bases and J lost 13, with 19 bases in between. CDR3 DNA sequence: TGTGCCAGCAGTCCTCCGGGAACCGGAGCAATATATTTT. It translates to CASSPPGTGAIYF.

The chain links TRBV5-6 to TRBJ1-6; no clear D. Germline V gives CDR1 SGHDT, CDR2 YYEEEE. The CDR3 loop spans 15 amino acids. V was trimmed by 3 bases and J by 7 bases, leaving 14 bases between them. CDR3 bases: TGTGCCAGCAGCTGGGGATGGGCGGGCAATTCACCCCTCCACTTT. This sequence encodes CASSWGWAGNSPLHF.

J is TRBJ1-2 and V is TRBV6-6; TRBD1 might be the D (5 bases). Trimming left V 2 bases short and J 10 bases short, with 14 bases between. CDR1 is MNHNY, CDR2 SVGAGI, per germline (reference sequence). The CDR3 has 13 amino acids. The CDR3 here is CASSYRGGLAYTF. DNA for the CDR3: TGTGCCAGCAGTTACCGGGGGGGTCTCGCCTACACCTTC.

V is TRBV7-9 and J is TRBJ1-5; D not resolved. The CDR3 sequence is 12 residues long. The V end was cut by 3 bases, the J end by 7 bases, with 7 bases between. Germline assignment: CDR1 SEHNR and CDR2 FQNEAQ (reference sequence). CDR3 nucleotides: TGTGCCAGCAGCTTGCGAGGGCAGCCCCAGCATTTT. Protein sequence: CASSLRGQPQHF.

This chain connects TRBV14 to TRBJ2-5, with D possibly being TRBD1 (5 bases). CDR3 length equals 17 residues. From germline, CDR1 is SGHDN and CDR2 FVKESK. V lost 0 bases to trimming and J lost 5 bases, with 19 bases between them. CDR3 DNA sequence: TGTGCCAGCAGCCAAGATCCTACAGGAACCCACAGGGAGACCCAGTACTTC. Translation: CASSQDPTGTHRETQYF. The whole variable domain, filled in from reference TRBV14 and TRBJ2-5, reads EAGVTQFPSHSVIEKGQTVTLRCDPISGHDNLYWYRRVMGKEIKFLLHFVKESKQDESGMPNNRFLAERTGGTYSTLKVQPAELEDSGVYFCASSQDPTGTHRETQYFGPGTRLLVL.

V gene TRBV7-3 combines with J gene TRBJ2-6; 8 nucleotides agree with TRBD2. Per germline, CDR1 SGHTA and CDR2 FQGTGA. The CDR3 spans 17 residues. Trimming cost V 2 bases and J 2 bases; bases outside gene matches: 5. CDR3 sequence: CASSLGSGGPGANVLTF. CDR3 nucleotide sequence: TGTGCCAGCAGCTTAGGATCGGGAGGGCCTGGGGCCAACGTCCTGACTTTC.

The V gene is TRBV7-2, the J gene TRBJ1-4; D gene uncertain. CDR1 and CDR2 (germline): SGHTA, FQGNSA. This CDR3 has 16 amino acids. Trimming removed 2 bases at V and 3 bases at J, with 13 bases between. The CDR3 loop reads CASSLYGRTSNEKLFF. In DNA form, the CDR3 reads TGTGCCAGCAGCTTATATGGCAGGACTTCTAATGAAAAACTGTTTTTT.

The CDR3: CASSQYRVDNSPLHF. The CDR3 region has the DNA TGTGCCAGCAGCCAATACAGGGTTGATAATTCACCCCTCCACTTT. This chain uses TRBV14 with TRBJ1-6; a weak D match, TRBD1 (6 bases). V was pared by 2 bases and J by 5 bases, with 10 bases between. CDR1 and CDR2 from the germline V gene are SGHDN and FVKESK. This CDR3 has 15 amino acids.

This chain connects TRBV23-1 to TRBJ2-5, with 9 positions matching TRBD2. TRBV23-1 is an open reading frame whose function is uncertain. After removal of 0 bases from V and 4 bases from J, the junction contained 3 bases not matched to a gene. This CDR3 comprises 15 residues. CDR3 sequence (DNA): TGCGCCAGCAGTCAATCGGGACTAGCTTTAGAGACCCAGTACTTC. Translating it yields CASSQSGLALETQYF.

This clone was counted a single time. In DNA form, the CDR3 reads TGTGCCAGCAGCCAAGACAGGAACTATGGCTACACCTTC. This sequence encodes CASSQDRNYGYTF. This chain joins TRBV14 and TRBJ1-2; no definite D call. Per the germline V gene, CDR1 is SGHDN and CDR2 is FVKESK. V was cut by 0 bases and J by 2 bases, with 4 bases left in between. The CDR3 is 13 residues long.

J is TRBJ1-1 and V is TRBV10-1, with 8 nucleotides matching TRBD1. With 8 bases clipped from V and 6 bases from J, the junction kept 8 bases outside the gene matches. The CDR3 is 13 amino acids. Germline CDR1 WNHNN, CDR2 SYGVQD (reference sequence). The CDR3 sequence: CASGQGCQPEAFF. The CDR3 nucleotides read TGCGCCAGCGGACAGGGTTGTCAGCCTGAAGCTTTCTTT.

The CDR3 DNA reads as TGTGCCAGCAGTCAACAACTCGGCACAGATACGCAGTATTTT. Translation gives CASSQQLGTDTQYF. The gene calls are TRBV28 and TRBJ2-3; D call uncertain. CDR1 is MDHEN and CDR2 is SYDVKM in the germline V gene. The CDR3 runs 14 residues. Deletions cut 5 bases from V and 1 base from J, with 10 bases between.

The rearrangement joins TRBV4-1 to TRBJ2-5; 9 bases match TRBD2. The length of the CDR3 is 13 residues. The germline V gene has CDR1 MGHRA and CDR2 YSYEKL. The junction had 5 bases not matched to a gene; V was cut back by 11 bases and J by 1 base. The CDR3 is CASRGLAQETQYF. The CDR3 DNA reads as TGCGCCTCCCGGGGACTAGCCCAAGAGACCCAGTACTTC.

The chain carries TRBV2 and TRBJ2-2, with TRBD1 as a possible D gene (6 bases). V lost 10 bases to trimming and J lost 1 base, with 13 bases between them. Germline CDR1 and CDR2: SNHLY and FYNNEI. CDR3 length: 14 residues. CDR3: CATSLGQNTGELFF. In DNA form, the CDR3 reads TGTGCCACCTCCCTGGGACAGAACACCGGGGAGCTGTTTTTT. Together with reference TRBV2 and TRBJ2-2, the CDR3 gives the full variable domain: EPEVTQTPSHQVTQMGQEVILRCVPISNHLYFYWYRQILGQKVEFLVSFYNNEISEKSEIFDDQFSVERPDGSNFTLKIRSTKLEDSAMYFCATSLGQNTGELFFGEGSRLTVL.

The chain recombines TRBV7-8 with TRBJ1-2; D remains unclear. Germline values: CDR1 SGHVS, CDR2 FQNEAQ. Trimming stripped 5 bases from V and 6 bases from J, with 13 bases between. The CDR3 is 13 residues long. CDR3 nucleotides: TGTGCCAGCAGCCTTCTGGGTCAGAATGGCTACACCTTC. Translated: CASSLLGQNGYTF.

The chain combines TRBV29-1 with TRBJ1-1; D not resolved. Trimming shortened V by 6 bases and J by 3 bases, and 14 bases separated the two germline ends. This CDR3 is 13 amino acids long. The germline gives CDR1 SQVTM, CDR2 ANQGSEA. The CDR3, as DNA: TGCAGCGTAGGTACTGGTTGGGACACTGAAGCTTTCTTT. This sequence encodes CSVGTGWDTEAFF. The full variable domain, with the rest looked up from reference TRBV29-1 and TRBJ1-1, is SAVISQKPSRDICQRGTSLTIQCQVDSQVTMMFWYRQQPGQSLTLIATANQGSEATYESGFVIDKFPISRPNLTFSTLTVSNMSPEDSSIYLCSVGTGWDTEAFFGQGTRLTVV.

The chain combines TRBV7-2 with TRBJ1-1; maybe TRBD1 (5 bases). V dropped 2 bases and J dropped 1 base, with 8 bases sitting between them. CDR3 length equals 14 residues. Per germline, CDR1 SGHTA and CDR2 FQGNSA. The CDR3 sequence is CASSLSGTNTEAFF. The CDR3 DNA is TGTGCCAGCAGCTTATCTGGGACGAACACTGAAGCTTTCTTT. The variable domain in full, completed from reference TRBV7-2 and TRBJ1-1, reads GAGVSQSPSNKVTEKGKDVELRCDPISGHTALYWYRQSLGQGLEFLIYFQGNSAPDKSGLPSDRFSAERTGGSVSTLTIQRTQQEDSAVYLCASSLSGTNTEAFFGQGTRLTVV.

This clone showed up just a few times. The chain couples TRBV7-9 to TRBJ2-2, with 8 bases that match TRBD1. The CDR3 sequence is 15 residues long. The V gene's germline CDR1 is SEHNR and CDR2 FQNEAQ (reference sequence). V lost 4 bases and J lost 8; bases outside the gene matches: 9. The CDR3 loop reads CASSSTGGAVGELFF. The CDR3 region has the DNA TGTGCCAGCAGCTCTACAGGGGGAGCTGTGGGGGAGCTGTTTTTT.

The V call is TRBV9, the J call TRBJ1-1; D might be TRBD1 (6 bases). V was clipped by 2 bases and J by 2 bases, with 10 bases between them. This CDR3 contains 14 residues. Germline-derived CDR1 and CDR2 are SGDLS and YYNGEE. This CDR3 is CASSVGGSNTEAFF. CDR3 sequence (DNA): TGTGCCAGCAGCGTGGGGGGCAGTAACACTGAAGCTTTCTTT.

This clone was seen only once. The gene calls are TRBV5-1 and TRBJ1-2; unclear D gene. The CDR3 has 16 amino acids. Trimming shortened V by 0 bases and J by 4 bases, and 16 bases separated the two germline ends. Per germline, CDR1 SGHRS and CDR2 YFSETQ. The DNA of the CDR3 is TGCGCCAGCAGCTTGGGCCCTTCCCGGGGAAGCTATGGCTACACCTTC. Encoded protein: CASSLGPSRGSYGYTF.

This clone came up a few times. In DNA, the CDR3 is TGCAGCGTGGGGGAAAGGTCAGGCTATGGCTACACCTTC. It specifies CSVGERSGYGYTF. The chain is built from TRBV29-1 and TRBJ1-2, with D possibly matching TRBD1 (5 bases). V was cut by 6 bases and J by 4 bases, with 15 bases left in between. This CDR3 is 13 amino acids long. CDR1 is SQVTM and CDR2 is ANQGSEA in the germline V gene.

The genes are TRBV7-2 and TRBJ2-5, with D perhaps given as TRBD1 or TRBD2 (5 bases each). CDR1 and CDR2 from the germline V gene are SGHTA and FQGNSA. Trimming took off 0 bases at V and 1 base at J, with 15 bases between the two ends. The CDR3 runs to 17 residues. CDR3 region: CASSLAPGTTIQETQYF. The CDR3 DNA reads TGTGCCAGCAGCTTAGCCCCTGGGACGACTATCCAAGAGACCCAGTACTTC.

The rearrangement links TRBV4-3 to TRBJ1-1; D unresolved. In germline, CDR1 is LGHNA, CDR2 YSLEER. CDR3 length: 16 residues. The V end was cut by 0 bases, the J end by 2 bases, with 13 bases between. The CDR3 nucleotides read TGCGCCAGCAGCCAAGATCGGTTTGGGGAAAACACTGAAGCTTTCTTT. Translated: CASSQDRFGENTEAFF.

The CDR3 spells CASSFLLSGGTGETQYF. Here the CDR3 DNA reads TGCGCCAGCAGCTTCCTTCTCTCGGGAGGGACGGGGGAGACCCAGTACTTC. V gene TRBV5-1 combines with J gene TRBJ2-5; TRBD2 aligns across 8 bases. After removal of 2 bases from V and 5 bases from J, the junction contained 14 bases not matched to a gene. The germline V gene encodes CDR1 SGHRS and CDR2 YFSETQ. The CDR3 sequence is 17 residues long.

In DNA form, the CDR3 reads TGTGCCAGCACCATAGCGGGCACCGGGGAGCTGTTTTTT. It translates to CASTIAGTGELFF. The genes are TRBV12-3 or TRBV12-4 and TRBJ2-2, with 7 bases lining up with TRBD2. After removal of 7 bases from V and 4 bases from J, the junction contained 3 bases not matched to a gene. This CDR3 has 13 residues.

The chain carries TRBV7-2 and TRBJ1-1, with 10 bases lining up with TRBD1. The CDR3 consists of 16 residues. The J segment lost 2 bases and the V segment lost 5 bases, leaving 8 bases of the junction unmatched. Per the germline V gene, CDR1 is SGHTA and CDR2 is FQGNSA. The CDR3 here is CASSDRQGAGNTEAFF. For the CDR3, the DNA is TGTGCCAGCAGCGACAGACAGGGGGCAGGAAACACTGAAGCTTTCTTT.

This chain joins TRBV11-2 and TRBJ2-7; 12 nucleotides align to TRBD1. J gave up 4 bases and V 3 bases, and 7 bases lay outside the gene matches. CDR1 is SGHAT and CDR2 is FQNNGV in the germline V gene. This CDR3 is built from 16 residues. The CDR3 sequence: CASSFTQGQGAYEQYF. The CDR3 nucleotides are TGTGCCAGCAGCTTTACCCAGGGACAGGGGGCTTACGAGCAGTACTTC.

The genes are TRBV5-7 and TRBJ2-1, with D perhaps TRBD1 (6 bases). TRBV5-7 has ORF status, its function being uncertain. The V gene lost 2 bases and the J gene lost 1 base, with 16 bases spanning the gap. The CDR3 runs 17 residues. CDR3 bases: TGTGCCAGCAGCTTTCGAGGGGGTCTTCCTTCCTACAATGAGCAGTTCTTC. This encodes CASSFRGGLPSYNEQFF.

This clone has a single count. V usage is TRBV5-6 and J usage is TRBJ2-5, with TRBD2 matching over 12 bases. CDR1 and CDR2 from the germline V gene are SGHDT and YYEEEE. Trimming removed 3 bases from V and 0 bases from J; junction bases left unmatched: 9. This CDR3 is 18 amino acids long. CDR3 loop: CASSSLTSGGPYQETQYF. DNA of the CDR3: TGTGCCAGCAGCTCCCTGACTAGCGGGGGCCCGTACCAAGAGACCCAGTACTTC.

This clone was detected only once. This chain joins TRBV7-8 and TRBJ1-2; a possible D gene is TRBD1 (5 bases). The V gene lost 4 bases and the J gene lost 6 bases, with 12 bases spanning the gap. CDR1 is SGHVS and CDR2 is FQNEAQ in the germline V gene. This CDR3 is 13 amino acids long. The CDR3 reads CASSSAGTNGYTF. The CDR3 nucleotides read TGTGCCAGCAGCTCCGCAGGGACGAATGGCTACACCTTC.